This TCR beta chain was sequenced for a study of T-cell memory formation after mild COVID-19. Study context: Clusters of TCRs were largely donor specific.

One entry per CDR3 protein, called by TCRdb with MiXCR from the 5' RACE reads. The profile covers roughly 480,000 distinct CDR3 sequences, with 20% to 30% appearing a single time and roughly an eighth taken by the ten largest. Between the trimmed V and J ends, which lost 7 bases and 2 bases, there was a span of 13 bases. This CDR3 spans 14 amino acids. Germline CDR1 is SGHRS and CDR2 is YFSETQ. The source is an adult woman who had mild COVID-19 (a few samples of this study predate the infection). Cell type and time point are not known. The V and J genes are TRBV5-1 and TRBJ2-1; no clear D. The sequenced material came from PBMCs or a T cell subset sorted from them (not recorded which). The CDR3 protein is CASGLSTTYNEQFF. The CDR3 nucleotides are TGCGCCAGCGGATTATCTACAACCTACAATGAGCAGTTCTTC.